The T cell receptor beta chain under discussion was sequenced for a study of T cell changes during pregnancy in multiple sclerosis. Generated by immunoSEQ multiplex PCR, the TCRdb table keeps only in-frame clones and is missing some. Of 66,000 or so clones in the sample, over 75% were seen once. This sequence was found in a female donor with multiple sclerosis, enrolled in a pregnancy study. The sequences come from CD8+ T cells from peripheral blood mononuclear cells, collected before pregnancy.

Written as DNA, the CDR3 is TGTGCCAGCAGTGCCTCGACAGAGAATAATGAAAAACTGTTTTTT. It specifies CASSASTENNEKLFF. The V and J genes are TRBV6-5 and TRBJ1-4; maybe TRBD1 (5 bases). The CDR3 covers 15 residues. Trimming removed 5 bases at V and 4 bases at J, with 14 bases between. Germline lookup yields CDR1 MNHEY and CDR2 SVGAGI.